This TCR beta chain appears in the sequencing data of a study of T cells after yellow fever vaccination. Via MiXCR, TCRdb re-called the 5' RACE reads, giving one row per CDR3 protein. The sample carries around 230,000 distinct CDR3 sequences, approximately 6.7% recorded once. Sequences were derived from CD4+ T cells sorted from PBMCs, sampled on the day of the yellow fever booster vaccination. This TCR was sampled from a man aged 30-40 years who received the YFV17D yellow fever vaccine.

The CDR3 bases are TGTGCCAGCAGTTACTCGAGGGGTTCCGGGGAGCAGTACTTC. This sequence encodes CASSYSRGSGEQYF. This chain uses TRBV6-2 or TRBV6-3 with TRBJ2-7, with D possibly called TRBD1 or TRBD2 (5 bases each). CDR1 MNHEY and CDR2 SVGEGT come from the germline V gene. The CDR3 contains 14 residues. Trimming shortened V by 0 bases and J by 7 bases, and 13 bases separated the two germline ends.